One sample yielded the 4 T cell receptor beta chains listed below, sequenced in a study of PD-1 blockade in mismatch repair-deficient tumors. The method was immunoSEQ multiplex PCR; TCRdb's version includes in-frame clones alone and lacks a portion of them. The sample has around 120,000 clones, around 87% seen once. Sample: peripheral blood, taken 44 weeks after starting pembrolizumab. These receptors all stem from an adult with mismatch repair-deficient cancer.

This sequence joins TRBV7-2 and TRBJ2-1, with 7 bases aligning to TRBD1. The V gene's germline CDR1 is SGHTA and CDR2 FQGNSA. This CDR3 spans 16 amino acids. Trimming took 4 bases from V and 3 from J; bases not matched to a gene: 9. CDR3 nucleotides: TGTGCCAGCAGCTCAACACAGGGGCGGATCTACAATGAGCAGTTCTTC. Its translation: CASSSTQGRIYNEQFF.

This chain uses TRBV5-1 with TRBJ1-3; a possible D gene is TRBD1 (6 bases). There are 15 residues in the CDR3. Trimming shortened V by 0 bases and J by 2 bases, and 9 bases separated the two germline ends. Germline V gene data show CDR1 as SGHRS and CDR2 as YFSETQ. CDR3 sequence (DNA): TGCGCCAGCAGCTTGGTGGCAGGGGCTGGAAACACCATATATTTT. Protein: CASSLVAGAGNTIYF.

The CDR3: CASSPQQGAGDTQYF. In DNA form, the CDR3 reads TGTGCCAGCAGTCCTCAACAGGGGGCGGGAGATACGCAGTATTTT. V is TRBV5-8 and J is TRBJ2-3, with 9 bases that match TRBD1. The length of the CDR3 is 15 residues. CDR1 SGHTS and CDR2 YDEGEE come from the germline V gene. Trimming cost V 5 bases and J 5 bases; bases outside gene matches: 9.

Concerning this clone itself: Other nucleotide sequences in the sample specify the same CDR3. The rearrangement uses TRBV30 and TRBJ2-7, with D uncertain. V was cut by 1 base and J by 6 bases, with 7 bases left in between. The CDR3 length is 11 residues. The germline gives CDR1 GTSNPN, CDR2 SVGIG (reference sequence). CDR3 sequence: CAWSALGEQYF. CDR3 bases: TGTGCCTGGAGTGCTCTGGGCGAGCAGTACTTC.